One TCR beta chain is described in this entry. This clone was seen a handful of times. Its recognized antigen is unknown. Base qualities are not at hand, and no much larger clone is one base apart. All of the isolated RNA was reverse transcribed with the High Capacity cDNA Reverse Transcription Kit, so expressed TCRB transcripts were sequenced. Naive, central memory and regulatory T cell samples underwent deep immunoSEQ sequencing, averaging approximately 3.3 million total reads per sample. After sorted cells were lysed in RLT buffer, RNA was extracted with DNase-treated RNeasy Micro or Mini kits, with the choice depending on cell number. To prevent cross-contamination, each cell subset was processed individually, whereas patient and healthy donor samples were processed jointly. The immunoSEQ multiplex PCR was used to amplify TCRB sequences from cDNA, generating 87-bp fragments that spanned the CDR3 region. Sequencing of the amplicons was done on the Illumina HiSeq platform. Per the source publication's procedure: Synthetic template baselines were used to correct PCR bias computationally, reads within Hamming distance 2 were collapsed together, and singletons that could not be merged were discarded. Reads were aligned against IMGT so that V, D and J genes, CDR3 length and insertions or deletions at six rearrangement sites could be assigned. Clonotype counts were normalized to sorted cell number within each subset before computing true diversity and Gini coefficients with the tcR R package. The overlap coefficient, calculated on TCRB nucleotide sequences, was used to measure repertoire sharing. As a proxy for the pre-selection repertoire, out-of-frame TCRB sequences from naive cells were analyzed. This immuneACCESS table, as held by TCRdb, lists in-frame sequences with V and J called but not all clones. Of the missing ones, under half trace to an unresolved V gene in checked studies; the others have no known cause. V and J calls and clone size are as listed in that table; D and trimming were resolved from the DNA. The sample table lists fewer than 250,000 clones, roughly 70% of them with a count of one. Of the sample, about 0.051% falls within the top ten clones.

The data were obtained in a study of beta chain features in type 1 diabetes (dated by TCRdb to 2016 to 2019). Describing the broader study: No differences in mean age, gender distribution, total cell number or subset yield were found between patients and healthy donors. Across all samples, fewer than 130 million sorted cells were examined, and cell number per subset correlated strongly with RNA yield. In the study, TCRB repertoires of sorted circulating CD4+ T cell subsets from recently diagnosed type 1 diabetes patients were compared with those of matched healthy donors. Regulatory and stem cell-like memory subsets were obtained from only 8 patients and about 8 healthy donors, while naive and central memory subsets were obtained from all 30 or so donors. What the study reported, not specific to this receptor: PCR may preferentially amplify shorter templates, but because patient and control samples were amplified and corrected together, any resulting skew would affect both groups equally. Naive, central memory and regulatory TCRB repertoires appeared more similar among patients than among healthy donors. At VDJ recombination sites, patients with type 1 diabetes made fewer insertions and deleted more nucleotides, a pattern implying thymic rearrangement abnormalities. Type 1 diabetes patients showed a moderate but significant shortening of TCRB CDR3 length in all four CD4+ subsets. Because cDNA was sequenced instead of genomic DNA, activated cells with high expression could be over-represented, although the groups did not differ in activation or CD3 levels. Because small numbers of individuals were included in the HLA sub-analyses, any influence of HLA type on TCRB rearrangement was left unresolved.

Each donor gave one peripheral blood draw, averaging around 0.11 L, which was collected into heparinised tubes. A BD FACSAria II was used to sort naive, central memory, regulatory and stem cell-like memory CD4+ T cells with a panel that included CD45RO, CCR7, CD25, CD127, CD95 and CD27. All sorted populations exceeded 95% purity. Right away, PBMCs were isolated by Lymphoprep density gradient centrifugation and were stained directly, with no culture step. So that batch effects would be minimized, each experiment stained and sorted samples in pairs, pairing one healthy donor with one patient. Trimming takes 5 bases from V and 4 bases from J, and the germline ends sit 15 bases apart. CDR1 and CDR2, looked up from the germline V gene, are SQVTM and ANQGSEA. The CDR3 spans 14 residues, from the cysteine through the phenylalanine. The retained sequence is limited to the CDR3, 42 bases, with the frame set at the first base.

The sequencing sample was made of naive CD4+ T cells from blood. The sample's cell subset or site label is to be understood as: true naive CD4+ T cells. The sequence joins TRBV29-1 to TRBJ2-1; the best D guess is TRBD2, with 5 bases matching. The sequence was obtained from a young man in good health. In nucleotides, the sequence is TGCAGCGTTAGGCTAGCTCATTCGTACAATGAGCAGTTCTTC. It translates as CSVRLAHSYNEQFF.